This TCR beta chain was captured in a study of T cell responses to AZD1222 COVID-19 vaccine. Sequencing was performed with immunoSEQ multiplex PCR; in TCRdb, only in-frame clones are kept and a portion is missing. The table has over 85,000 clones, about 94% seen once; the top ten hold 2.9%. The sample was peripheral blood, taken 28 days after the second AZD1222 dose. The receptor's source is an adult who received the AZD1222 COVID-19 vaccine.

CDR3 loop: CASSKRAAGANEQFF. Written as DNA, the CDR3 is TGTGCCAGCAGTAAGAGGGCAGCGGGCGCCAATGAGCAGTTCTTC. The rearrangement uses TRBV5-5 and TRBJ2-1; weak D call: TRBD2 (6 bases). Trimming left V 5 bases short and J 6 bases short, with 18 bases between. The CDR3 is 15 residues long. CDR1 is SGHKS and CDR2 is YYEKEE in the germline V gene (reference sequence).